What follows is one T cell receptor beta chain and its context. This clone's antigen is unknown. No much larger clone is present one base from it, and per-base qualities are unavailable. The donors were healthy, HIV-negative adults with no recently reported acute infections or vaccinations. Every donor was a Caucasian adult living in Nashville, Tennessee, USA. CD4+ T cells were enriched by magnetic negative selection, after which naive cells were positively selected on CD45RA and the negative fraction was taken as the memory subset. Blood was collected by leukapheresis, and PBMCs were isolated by Ficoll-Histopaque density gradient centrifugation and then cryopreserved in liquid nitrogen vapor phase. Analytical flow cytometry was used to check the purity and quantity of each magnetically sorted T cell population. From each sorted fraction, genomic DNA was isolated and quantified by UV absorbance on a Nanodrop 2000c.

TCR CDR3 regions were amplified from genomic DNA by multiplex PCR using the deep immunoSEQ assay. Extracted genomic DNA from each cell subset was spread evenly across all wells of several immunoSEQ 96-well plates, with each plate serving as a replicate. For sorted subsets, around 200 ng genomic DNA, equal to 25,000 to 35,000 T cell genomes, was loaded into each replicate PCR. Purified libraries were quantified with a Qubit 3.0 fluorometer, sized on a Bioanalyzer 2100, and re-quantified with the KAPA Library Quantification kit. Every immunoSEQ 96-well plate was sequenced on a dedicated single-read 150-cycle Illumina NextSeq 550 flow cell. As for the original processing: Because only junctional sequences without quality scores were contained in the immunoSEQ output, filtering matching that applied to full-length reads could not be performed. To assign V/J genes and CDR3, sequences were annotated using PyIR, a Python wrapper for IgBLAST v1.9, with IMGT germline references. Reads were filtered out if the reads had weak V/J assignments (E-value above 1e-6), no CDR3, stop codons, out-of-frame junctions, or ambiguous translated residues. V3J clonotypes were defined as sequences sharing the same inferred V gene, J gene, and CDR3 amino acid sequence. Percentage overlap between repertoires was computed as shared unique clonotypes divided by the size of the smaller repertoire. RTK rarefaction, the Chao1 estimator, and Recon v2.1 estimates of unobserved clonotypes were used to assess repertoire richness. OLGA was used to compute generation probabilities for all TCRbeta clonotypes that the gDNA method yielded from a handful of donors. What TCRdb holds here is the immuneACCESS table cut down to in-frame rearrangements. Part of the clones is not present; checked against another copy, under half of the missing clones reflect an unresolved V gene, and the others are unexplained. That table is the source of V, J and clone size, and D and trimming were worked out from the DNA. In this sample the table shows roughly 700,000 clones, over 65% of which occur a single time. Of the sample, about 1.8% is held by the ten largest clones.

This sample was included in a study of shared clonotypes between healthy human individuals (TCRdb year 2020). For the study in its entirety: The cohort comprised a couple of women and a few men aged 18 to 49 years. Each donor's leukapheresis produced roughly between roughly 0.94 and 9.5 billion PBMCs. For each donor, CD4 naive and CD4 memory were each given three plates, CD8 naive was given two plates, and CD8 memory was given one plate. To estimate repertoire size and how much clonotypes are shared between individuals, the study performed deep sequencing of blood TCR repertoires from about five healthy adults. To increase sequencing depth and limit assay-specific biases, different laboratories used diverse techniques to prepare libraries and sequence TCR repertoires.

V and J lose 2 bases and 8 bases, and a span of 10 bases separates them. The germline V gene supplies CDR1 KGHSH and CDR2 LQKENI. Measured from the cysteine to the phenylalanine, the CDR3 is 13 residues long. Of all the DNA, just the CDR3 is kept, 39 bases in frame from base 1. On the study overall, not on this receptor specifically: Because the study included a small number of donors, the genetic and exposure-history diversity represented was limited. Only blood was sampled, and tissue TCR repertoires likely differ from those in blood. Sharing across a handful of donors was observed for about 5% of naive CD4, around 3.5% of naive CD8, roughly 2.3% of memory CD4, and roughly 0.4% of memory CD8 clonotypes. Based on pairwise subsampling, the degree of clonotype sharing among donors was expected to be affected by sequencing depth. Rarefaction of sorted-subset datasets indicated incomplete sequencing despite the large sequencing depth. Clonotypes shared by all four sorted-subset donors showed higher generation probabilities than non-shared clonotypes. Estimated clonotype richness was generally larger for naive than for memory subsets.

The sequence derives from a woman aged 25 to 39 in good health. The sample taken for sequencing was memory CD4+ T cells sorted from blood. The cell subset or site label, as the study defines it: CD45RA-negative fraction. The chain is assembled from TRBV18 and TRBJ2-4; the D gene cannot be resolved reliably. CDR3 protein: CASSPTGHDIQYF. DNA sequence: TGTGCCAGCTCACCAACTGGCCATGACATTCAGTACTTC.